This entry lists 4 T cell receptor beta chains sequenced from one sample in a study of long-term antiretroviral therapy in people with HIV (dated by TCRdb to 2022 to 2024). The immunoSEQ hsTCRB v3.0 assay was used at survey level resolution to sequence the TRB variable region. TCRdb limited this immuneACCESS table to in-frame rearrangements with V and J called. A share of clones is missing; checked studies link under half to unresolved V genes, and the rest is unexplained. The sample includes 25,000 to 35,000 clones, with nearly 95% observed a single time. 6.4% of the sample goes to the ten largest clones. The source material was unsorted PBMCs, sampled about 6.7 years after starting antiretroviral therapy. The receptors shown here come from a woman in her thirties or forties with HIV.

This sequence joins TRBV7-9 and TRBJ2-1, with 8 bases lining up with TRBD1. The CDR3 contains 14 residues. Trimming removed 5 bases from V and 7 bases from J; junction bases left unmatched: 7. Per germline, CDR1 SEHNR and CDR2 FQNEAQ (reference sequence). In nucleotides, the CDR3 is TGTGCCAGCAGCCTACAGGGGGTGGGTAATGAGCAGTTCTTC. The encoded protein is CASSLQGVGNEQFF.

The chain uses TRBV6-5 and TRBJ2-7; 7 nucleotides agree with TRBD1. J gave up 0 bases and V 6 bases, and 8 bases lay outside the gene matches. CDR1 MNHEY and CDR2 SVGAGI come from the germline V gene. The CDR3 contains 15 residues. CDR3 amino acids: CASSLDRAHSYEQYF. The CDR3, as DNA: TGTGCCAGCAGCCTAGACAGGGCCCACTCCTACGAGCAGTACTTC.

CDR3 DNA sequence: TGTGCCAGCAGCTTCGGTGAGACCCAGTACTTC. This sequence encodes CASSFGETQYF. This sequence joins TRBV5-4 and TRBJ2-5; D is uncertain. Germline V lookup: CDR1 SGHNT, CDR2 YYREEE (reference sequence). This CDR3 comprises 11 residues. V lost 2 bases and J lost 5, with 4 bases in between.

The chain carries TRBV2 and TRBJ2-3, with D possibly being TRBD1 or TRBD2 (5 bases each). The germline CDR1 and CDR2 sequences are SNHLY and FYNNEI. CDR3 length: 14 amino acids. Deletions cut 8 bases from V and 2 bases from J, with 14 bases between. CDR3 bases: TGTGCCAGCGTTCAAACGGGGACCACAGATACGCAGTATTTT. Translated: CASVQTGTTDTQYF.